This T cell receptor beta chain was observed in a study of cytomegalovirus exposure and HLA in healthy donors. The PCR used 60 Vbeta and 13 Jbeta primers. Here immunoSEQ multiplex PCR was the method, and the copy in TCRdb shows in-frame clones only, minus some. This table holds about 180,000 clones, roughly 87% found once. Comment on this clone: Its antigen is as yet unknown.

Study-wide points: The authors later found most CMV-associated TCR beta chains appeared HLA-restricted. Among TCR beta chains, those listed as cytomegalovirus-associated numbered around 160.

This CDR3 is built from 12 residues. V was pared by 2 bases and J by 9 bases, with 9 bases between. Germline lookup yields CDR1 MDHEN and CDR2 SYDVKM. The TCR originated in a woman aged 45 to 65 in good health and CMV-seronegative. The chain carries TRBV28 and TRBJ2-3; D not resolved. The sample was PBMCs. In DNA, the CDR3 is TGTGCCAGCAGTTTAAGGCCCGGGACGCAGTATTTT. Its translation is CASSLRPGTQYF. Looking up the rest from reference TRBV28 and TRBJ2-3 gives the full variable domain: DVKVTQSSRYLVKRTGEKVFLECVQDMDHENMFWYRQDPGLGLRLIYFSYDVKMKEKGDIPEGYSVSREKKERFSLILESASTNQTSMYLCASSLRPGTQYFGPGTRLTVL.